This T cell receptor (beta chain) was profiled in a study of graft-versus-host responses after intestinal transplantation. Across the study: Isolated intestinal, liver-intestinal, or multivisceral transplants had been given to the recipients.

Profiled with immunoSEQ multiplex PCR; TCRdb holds only in-frame clones, not every one. The table has some 39,000 clones, approximately 95% seen once. The CDR3 contains 12 residues. The germline V gene has CDR1 SGHNT and CDR2 YYREEE (reference sequence). The ends lost 4 bases at V and 11 bases at J; junction bases unmatched: 8. Findings and caveats of the study: Early post-transplant falls in HvG clones accompanied the peak levels of circulating GvH clones.

To note about this clone: What it recognizes is unknown.

This chain uses TRBV5-4 with TRBJ2-7, with TRBD1 matching 8 bases. This clonotype was obtained from a human patient who received an intestinal transplant, so some T cells may come from the graft donor. The sequencing used PBMCs, collected around 730 days after intestinal transplantation. The CDR3 coding sequence is TGTGCCAGCAGCGAAAACAGGGGGAAGAAGTACTTC. Protein product: CASSENRGKKYF.